Below are 27 T cell receptor beta chains sequenced from a single sample in a study of T cells after yellow fever vaccination. A single record per CDR3 protein comes from TCRdb applying MiXCR to the 5' RACE reads. The profile covers about 300,000 distinct CDR3 sequences, with around 7.3% appearing a single time and roughly a sixth taken by the ten largest. Sample: PBMCs, taken approximately 40 days after the first yellow fever vaccination. All receptors come from a man between 18 and 29 years old who received the YFV17D yellow fever vaccine.

A few counts support this clonotype. The V gene is TRBV15, the J gene TRBJ1-2; D remains ambiguous. Germline CDR1 LNHNV, CDR2 YYDKDF (reference sequence). V was shortened by 1 base and J by 4 bases, with 7 bases between the two germline ends. The CDR3 covers 13 residues. The DNA of the CDR3 is TGTGCCACCAGCAGAGGACACCTCTATGGCTACACCTTC. Translation: CATSRGHLYGYTF.

This clonotype was counted only a few times. The genes are TRBV4-2 and TRBJ2-3, with D unresolved. CDR1 is LGHNA and CDR2 is YNFKEQ in the germline V gene. The length of the CDR3 is 14 residues. V was trimmed by 4 bases and J by 3 bases, leaving 11 bases between them. In nucleotides, the CDR3 is TGTGCCAGCAGCCCCGGCCTTACTACAGATACGCAGTATTTT. Protein: CASSPGLTTDTQYF.

V usage is TRBV4-1 and J usage is TRBJ2-1, with 11 bases lining up with TRBD2. This CDR3 is 21 amino acids long. After removal of 3 bases from V and 0 bases from J, the junction contained 16 bases not matched to a gene. Per the germline V gene, CDR1 is MGHRA and CDR2 is YSYEKL. CDR3 sequence (DNA): TGCGCCAGCAGCCAGAGAGCCGTCCTAGCGGGGGGCCAGCTCTCCTACAATGAGCAGTTCTTC. This gives the protein CASSQRAVLAGGQLSYNEQFF.

The gene calls are TRBV27 and TRBJ2-1, with D perhaps matching TRBD2 (5 bases). With 5 bases removed from V and 3 bases from J, the gap between germline ends came to 14 bases. The CDR3 contains 15 residues. The germline CDR1 and CDR2 sequences are MNHEY and SMNVEV (reference sequence). CDR3: CASSVIGGDYNEQFF. The DNA for the CDR3 is TGTGCCAGCAGTGTTATCGGAGGCGACTACAATGAGCAGTTCTTC.

The table lists this clonotype with a few counts. This chain joins TRBV5-1 and TRBJ1-2, with TRBD1 matching over 8 bases. In germline, CDR1 is SGHRS, CDR2 YFSETQ. CDR3 length: 14 amino acids. V trimming: 5 bases; J trimming: 8 bases; junction bases outside the gene matches: 11. CDR3 in DNA: TGCGCCAGCAGATACCCAGGGGGCGCGGAGGGCTACACCTTC. This sequence encodes CASRYPGGAEGYTF.

This clonotype was seen ten or more times. Here the CDR3 reads CASSGSAGGPDTQYF. For the CDR3, the DNA is TGTGCCAGCAGCGGATCAGCGGGGGGGCCAGATACGCAGTATTTT. The chain employs TRBV4-2 and TRBJ2-3, with TRBD2 matching 10 bases. CDR1 is LGHNA and CDR2 is YNFKEQ in the germline V gene. The CDR3 is 15 residues long. V was pared by 5 bases and J by 4 bases, with 6 bases of the junction left unmatched.

The sample holds many counts of this clonotype. V gene TRBV20-1 combines with J gene TRBJ2-3; D might be TRBD2 (6 bases). V lost 0 bases and J lost 9, with 16 bases in between. The CDR3 covers 14 residues. The V gene's germline CDR1 is DFQATT and CDR2 SNEGSKA (reference sequence). The CDR3 region is CSARDSSGYITQYF. In nucleotides, the CDR3 is TGCAGTGCTAGAGATTCCAGCGGGTATATAACGCAGTATTTT.

This clonotype has a count of ten or more. The gene calls are TRBV4-3 and TRBJ2-1, with D tentatively TRBD2 (5 bases). The V gene's germline CDR1 is LGHNA and CDR2 YSLEER. The CDR3 covers 15 residues. With 4 bases removed from V and 0 bases from J, the gap between germline ends came to 10 bases. CDR3 amino acids: CASSPPGSSYNEQFF. The DNA for the CDR3 is TGCGCCAGCAGCCCGCCGGGGAGCTCCTACAATGAGCAGTTCTTC.

The chain recombines TRBV7-2 with TRBJ1-6; D perhaps matches TRBD1 (5 bases). The CDR3 extends over 14 amino acids. V gave up 4 bases and J gave up 9 bases, with 13 bases separating them. Per germline, CDR1 SGHTA and CDR2 FQGNSA. Here the CDR3 DNA reads TGTGCCAGCAGCTCGACAAGGGGCGGTTCACCCCTCCACTTT. This codes for CASSSTRGGSPLHF.

Only a few counts were recorded for this clonotype. The V call is TRBV4-1, the J call TRBJ2-3; TRBD2 agrees at 13 bases. This CDR3 spans 17 amino acids. The ends lost 3 bases at V and 2 bases at J; junction bases unmatched: 5. The V gene's germline CDR1 is MGHRA and CDR2 YSYEKL. The CDR3 sequence: CASSQFTSGGDTDTQYF. CDR3 in DNA: TGCGCCAGCAGCCAGTTCACTAGCGGGGGGGACACAGATACGCAGTATTTT.

In this sample, this clonotype turned up many times. V is TRBV7-2 and J is TRBJ2-1; possibly TRBD2 for D (5 bases). The CDR3 contains 15 residues. The germline V and J ends were trimmed by 7 bases and 0 bases, with 13 bases remaining between them. CDR1 is SGHTA, CDR2 FQGNSA, per germline. Here the CDR3 reads CASMDGVLSYNEQFF. The CDR3 bases are TGTGCCAGCATGGACGGGGTCCTCTCCTACAATGAGCAGTTCTTC.

J is TRBJ1-3 and V is TRBV12-3 or TRBV12-4; no definite D call. CDR3 length: 12 residues. With 7 bases removed from V and 2 bases from J, the gap between germline ends came to 6 bases. CDR3: CASKLAGNTIYF. DNA of the CDR3: TGTGCCAGCAAGTTAGCTGGAAACACCATATATTTT.

The chain couples TRBV10-3 to TRBJ1-6; 7 bases align to TRBD1. The CDR3 is 15 amino acids. The J segment lost 8 bases and the V segment lost 3 bases, leaving 7 bases of the junction unmatched. Germline values: CDR1 ENHRY, CDR2 SYGVKD. DNA for the CDR3: TGTGCCATCAGTGACCAGGACAGGTGGGATTCACCCCTCCACTTT. Protein: CAISDQDRWDSPLHF.

This clonotype turned up a few times. This chain links TRBV6-1 with TRBJ2-1; 10 bases are shared with TRBD2. V shed 2 bases, J shed 4 bases, and the junction held 2 bases outside the gene matches. CDR1 MNHNS and CDR2 SASEGT come from the germline V gene. The CDR3 totals 15 residues. The CDR3 spells CASSETSGVYNEQFF. The CDR3 DNA reads as TGTGCCAGCAGTGAAACTAGCGGGGTTTACAATGAGCAGTTCTTC.

A few counts support this clonotype. The chain recombines TRBV28 with TRBJ2-7; 7 positions agree with TRBD2. The CDR3 spans 15 residues. Germline loops: CDR1 MDHEN, CDR2 SYDVKM. V dropped 5 bases and J dropped 7; count of bases not matched to a gene: 14. CDR3 sequence reads: CASSMRSRRGGEQYV. DNA for the CDR3: TGTGCCAGCAGTATGCGCAGCAGGAGGGGAGGGGAGCAGTACGTC.

This clonotype was seen many times. V and J are TRBV4-1 and TRBJ1-1; possible D gene TRBD1, 5 bases. The germline V gene encodes CDR1 MGHRA and CDR2 YSYEKL. Trimming left V 3 bases short and J 10 bases short, with 18 bases between. The length of the CDR3 is 14 residues. CDR3 DNA sequence: TGCGCCAGCAGCCATAGGGAGACGAGCGGGGGAGCTTTCTTT. It translates to CASSHRETSGGAFF.

This clonotype was observed a few times. The rearrangement links TRBV10-3 to TRBJ1-3; no definite D call. Trimming left V 0 bases short and J 0 bases short, with 12 bases between. From germline, CDR1 is ENHRY and CDR2 SYGVKD. The CDR3 has 17 residues. The CDR3 here is CAISESIGSSSGNTIYF. CDR3 DNA sequence: TGTGCCATCAGTGAGTCGATTGGAAGTAGCTCTGGAAACACCATATATTTT.

This clonotype has a handful of counts. The chain combines TRBV12-3 or TRBV12-4 with TRBJ1-5; D remains unclear. The CDR3 is 14 amino acids. V was shortened by 6 bases and J by 7 bases, with 16 bases between the two germline ends. CDR3 protein: CASSLGWGEQPQHF. The CDR3 DNA sequence: TGTGCCAGCAGCCTCGGGTGGGGAGAGCAGCCCCAGCATTTT.

This clonotype was detected a few times. V is TRBV9 and J is TRBJ2-7, with D perhaps TRBD2 (6 bases). V was cut by 3 bases and J by 0 bases, with 16 bases left in between. Germline V gene data show CDR1 as SGDLS and CDR2 as YYNGEE. The length of the CDR3 is 16 residues. The CDR3 loop reads CASSARSGTSSYEQYF. The CDR3 DNA reads TGTGCCAGCAGCGCCCGTAGCGGTACAAGCTCCTACGAGCAGTACTTC.

The rearrangement joins TRBV28 to TRBJ2-4; D not resolved. In germline, CDR1 is MDHEN, CDR2 SYDVKM. V lost 6 bases and J lost 3, with 12 bases in between. This CDR3 spans 14 amino acids. CDR3 loop: CASRPGSGKNIQYF. The CDR3 DNA is TGTGCCAGCAGGCCCGGATCTGGCAAAAACATTCAGTACTTC. Together with reference TRBV28 and TRBJ2-4, the CDR3 gives the full variable domain: DVKVTQSSRYLVKRTGEKVFLECVQDMDHENMFWYRQDPGLGLRLIYFSYDVKMKEKGDIPEGYSVSREKKERFSLILESASTNQTSMYLCASRPGSGKNIQYFGAGTRLSVL.

This clonotype was detected only a few times. V gene TRBV20-1 combines with J gene TRBJ2-1, with D possibly being TRBD2 (6 bases). Germline V lookup: CDR1 DFQATT, CDR2 SNEGSKA (reference sequence). The CDR3 is 17 residues long. Deletions cut 0 bases from V and 5 bases from J, with 20 bases between. This CDR3 reads CSARDLLELAANNEQFF. CDR3 bases: TGCAGTGCTAGAGATCTGTTGGAATTAGCGGCGAACAATGAGCAGTTCTTC.

This chain links TRBV21-1 with TRBJ1-2; TRBD1, the table's D call, lacks a check against the DNA. TRBV21-1 counts as a pseudogene. This CDR3 is built from 15 residues. CDR3 in amino acids: CASSKGSGLDYGYTF. As DNA, the CDR3 is TGTGCCAGCAGCAAAGGTTCAGGGTTAGACTATGGCTACACCTTC.

In this sample, this clonotype turned up many times. V gene TRBV11-2 combines with J gene TRBJ1-2; tentative D call: TRBD1 (6 bases). Per germline, CDR1 SGHAT and CDR2 FQNNGV. The CDR3 totals 15 residues. Trimming took off 6 bases at V and 8 bases at J, with 22 bases between the two ends. CDR3 nucleotides: TGTGCCAGCAGTCCTGCCGGGGGGGGGGCGTCCGGCTACACCTTC. Its translation: CASSPAGGGASGYTF.

This clonotype showed up just a few times. This chain joins TRBV12-3 or TRBV12-4 and TRBJ1-1, with D uncertain. CDR3 length equals 14 residues. V was clipped by 6 bases and J by 0 bases, with 11 bases between them. DNA of the CDR3: TGTGCCAGCAGGTTCCTCGGGGTGAACACTGAAGCTTTCTTT. Its protein is CASRFLGVNTEAFF.

The rearrangement links TRBV10-2 to TRBJ2-3, with 14 bases fitting TRBD2. Germline assignment: CDR1 WSHSY and CDR2 SAAADI. The V and J ends lost 6 bases and 4 bases, in that order; junction bases with no gene match: 12. This CDR3 contains 18 residues. The CDR3 loop reads CASRNRLAGGPEADTQYF. The CDR3 bases are TGCGCCAGCAGGAATAGACTAGCGGGGGGGCCGGAGGCAGATACGCAGTATTTT.

This clonotype was seen more than once but under ten times. The V gene is TRBV11-2, the J gene TRBJ2-7; D is ambiguous. The CDR3 has 15 amino acids. The germline CDR1 and CDR2 sequences are SGHAT and FQNNGV. V was trimmed by 0 bases and J by 3 bases, leaving 12 bases between them. The CDR3 region has the DNA TGTGCCAGCAGCTTAGATGGCGTAAACCGCTACGAGCAGTACTTC. This translates into CASSLDGVNRYEQYF.

The chain is built from TRBV7-3 and TRBJ2-3; 10 nucleotides agree with TRBD1. Trimming cost V 4 bases and J 4 bases; bases outside gene matches: 5. The CDR3 loop spans 15 amino acids. Germline CDR1 and CDR2: SGHTA and FQGTGA. CDR3 coding DNA: TGTGCCAGCAGCTCGCCGGGACAGGGGCCAGATACGCAGTATTTT. This encodes CASSSPGQGPDTQYF.